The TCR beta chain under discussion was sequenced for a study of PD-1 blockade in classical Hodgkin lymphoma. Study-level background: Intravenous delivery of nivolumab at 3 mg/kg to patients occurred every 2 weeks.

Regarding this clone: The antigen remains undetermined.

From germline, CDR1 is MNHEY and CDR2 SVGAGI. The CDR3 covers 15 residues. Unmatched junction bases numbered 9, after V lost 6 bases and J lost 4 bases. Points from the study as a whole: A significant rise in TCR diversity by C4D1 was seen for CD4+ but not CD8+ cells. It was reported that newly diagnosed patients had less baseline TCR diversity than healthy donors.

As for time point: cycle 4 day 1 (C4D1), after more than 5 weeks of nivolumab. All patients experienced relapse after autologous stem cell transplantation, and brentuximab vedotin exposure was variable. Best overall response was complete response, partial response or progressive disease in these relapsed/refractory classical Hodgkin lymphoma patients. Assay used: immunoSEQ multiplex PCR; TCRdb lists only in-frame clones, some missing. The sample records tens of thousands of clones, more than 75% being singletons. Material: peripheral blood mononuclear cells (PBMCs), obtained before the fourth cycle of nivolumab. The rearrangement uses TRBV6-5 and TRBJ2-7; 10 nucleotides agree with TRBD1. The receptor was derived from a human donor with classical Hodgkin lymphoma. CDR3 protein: CASSDRGRTIYEQYF. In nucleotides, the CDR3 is TGTGCCAGCAGCGACAGGGGGCGAACCATTTACGAGCAGTACTTC.